This T cell receptor beta chain was recorded in a study of Ad26.COV2.S vaccination and SARS-CoV-2 variants. Study context: Donor was one of the participants in the Ad26.COV2.S arm of the COV1001 trial. Intramuscular Ad26.COV2.S doses were given once or twice, 56 days apart.

Study-level results: Vaccine recipients had higher spike-specific TCR breadth than placebo recipients.

Looked up from germline, CDR1 is MNHEY and CDR2 is SVGAGI. This CDR3 has 15 residues. Trimming left V 6 bases short and J 1 base short, with 13 bases between. A remark on this clone: Its antigen remains unidentified.

Treatment of the sample: some 19 received Ad26.COV2.S at low or high dose, single or two shots; several received placebo; per-sample allocation not given. Specimen acquisition occurred on day 63 following the initial vaccine or placebo injection. In Boston, the donor was an adult between 18-55 years of age. Generated by immunoSEQ multiplex PCR, the TCRdb table keeps only in-frame clones and is missing some. Counted here are about 480,000 clones, around 85% occurring once; the ten biggest clones make up around 13%. This TCR derives from a person between 18 and 59 years old who received the Ad26.COV2.S COVID-19 vaccine or a placebo. The sequenced sample was peripheral blood, obtained in a trial of Ad26.COV2.S vaccine versus placebo. The chain carries TRBV6-5 and TRBJ1-5, with a possible D match to TRBD1 (6 bases). The CDR3, as DNA: TGTGCCAGCAGGCCCCGGACAGAAAGCAATCAGCCCCAGCATTTT. This sequence encodes CASRPRTESNQPQHF.